This passage covers 26 T cell receptor beta chains from one sample sequenced in a study of cytomegalovirus exposure and HLA in healthy donors. Vbeta (60) and Jbeta (13) primers were used in the PCR. The method was immunoSEQ multiplex PCR; TCRdb's version includes in-frame clones alone and lacks a portion of them. This sample carries some 150,000 clones, about three quarters of them seen once, and the ten largest clones take under 2%. Sequenced input: PBMCs. The receptors were gathered from a female donor in good health and CMV-seronegative.

The genes are TRBV21-1 and TRBJ2-7; the listed D gene, TRBD1, was not tested against the DNA. TRBV21-1 is classified as a pseudogene. The CDR3 has 14 residues. Written as DNA, the CDR3 is TGTGCCAGCAGCTTCCGGGACAGGGAAGACGAGCAGTACTTC. Translation: CASSFRDREDEQYF.

The chain recombines TRBV5-1 with TRBJ1-4; maybe TRBD1 (6 bases). The CDR3 has 16 amino acids. V was shortened by 4 bases and J by 8 bases, with 21 bases between the two germline ends. The V gene's germline CDR1 is SGHRS and CDR2 YFSETQ. The CDR3 region has the DNA TGCGCCAGCAGCCTGGGAGAGCGGTCAGGGGACGAAAAACTGTTTTTT. Translating it yields CASSLGERSGDEKLFF. The variable domain in full, with the rest retrieved from reference TRBV5-1 and TRBJ1-4, is KAGVTQTPRYLIKTRGQQVTLSCSPISGHRSVSWYQQTPGQGLQFLFEYFSETQRNKGNFPGRFSGRQFSNSRSEMNVSTLELGDSALYLCASSLGERSGDEKLFFGSGTQLSVL.

This clone was seen once. Different DNA sequences within this sample yield the same CDR3. V usage is TRBV28 and J usage is TRBJ2-5, with a weak D call TRBD1 (5 bases). The closer fit of TRBJ2-7 to the DNA end suggests the J call may be wrong. The germline gives CDR1 MDHEN, CDR2 SYDVKM. CDR3 size: 14 residues. Here the CDR3 reads CASSLWTDSYEQYF. Written as DNA, the CDR3 is TGTGCCAGCAGTTTATGGACAGATTCCTACGAGCAGTACTTC.

This chain uses TRBV18 with TRBJ1-6; D gene unclear. Germline V gene lookup returns CDR1 KGHSH and CDR2 LQKENI. Trimming removed 6 bases from V and 8 bases from J, with 11 bases in between. The CDR3 loop spans 13 amino acids. The CDR3 region is CASSIRVDSPLHF. As DNA, the CDR3 is TGTGCCAGCTCCATAAGAGTGGATTCACCCCTCCACTTT.

This clone appeared a single time. V usage is TRBV5-4 and J usage is TRBJ1-1; D is perhaps TRBD1 (6 bases). The germline CDR1 and CDR2 sequences are SGHNT and YYREEE (reference sequence). Deletions cut 6 bases from V and 0 bases from J, with 18 bases between. There are 16 residues in the CDR3. CDR3 nucleotide sequence: TGTGCCAGCACCCTGCGAGCGGGGGCGGTGAACACTGAAGCTTTCTTT. This gives the protein CASTLRAGAVNTEAFF.

The rearrangement uses TRBV27 and TRBJ2-5, with 11 bases aligning to TRBD1. The germline V gene has CDR1 MNHEY and CDR2 SMNVEV (reference sequence). The CDR3 runs 15 residues. V shed 6 bases and J 4 bases; nucleotides not matched to a gene: 7. The CDR3 bases are TGTGCCAGCAGCATGGGACAGGGGGTAGGAGAGACCCAGTACTTC. As protein: CASSMGQGVGETQYF.

This clone has only a few counts. The chain combines TRBV6-5 with TRBJ1-1, with a tentative D call TRBD1 (6 bases). V was shortened by 3 bases and J by 1 base, with 12 bases between the two germline ends. Germline V CDR1 and CDR2: MNHEY, SVGAGI. The CDR3 covers 15 residues. CDR3 residues: CASSYSGTSNTEAFF. The DNA of the CDR3 is TGTGCCAGCAGTTATTCCGGGACATCGAACACTGAAGCTTTCTTT.

The rearrangement links TRBV28 to TRBJ2-7; 7 bases are shared with TRBD2. Germline trimming cut 5 bases from V and 7 bases from J; bases unmatched to any gene: 17. This CDR3 is 16 amino acids long. The germline gives CDR1 MDHEN, CDR2 SYDVKM. The CDR3 protein is CASSPSGRLGGEEQYF. CDR3 coding DNA: TGTGCCAGCAGTCCGTCCGGGAGGTTGGGAGGGGAGGAGCAGTACTTC.

In this sample, this clone turned up a few times. This chain uses TRBV7-9 with TRBJ2-7; weak D call: TRBD1 (6 bases). The germline gives CDR1 SEHNR, CDR2 FQNEAQ (reference sequence). The V and J ends lost 3 bases and 4 bases respectively, with 10 bases between them. The CDR3 is made up of 13 amino acids. The CDR3 bases are TGTGCCAGCAGCTTCGACAGGAGGTACGAGCAGTACTTC. Encoded protein: CASSFDRRYEQYF.

Here the CDR3 reads CAASRDSHYEAFF. The CDR3 DNA is TGTGCCGCATCTCGGGACAGCCATTATGAAGCTTTCTTT. V usage is TRBV10-3 and J usage is TRBJ1-1; 7 bases agree with TRBD1. CDR3 length: 13 amino acids. Germline assignment: CDR1 ENHRY and CDR2 SYGVKD. V was pared by 11 bases and J by 7 bases, with 13 bases of the junction left unmatched.

This chain joins TRBV28 and TRBJ1-2, with D possibly TRBD1 on 6 matching bases. The CDR3 has 14 residues. Germline CDR1 reads MDHEN; CDR2 reads SYDVKM. Trimming pared 4 bases from V and 2 bases from J, leaving 11 bases between. The CDR3 here is CASSSGDLNYGYTF. DNA for the CDR3: TGTGCCAGCAGTTCAGGGGATTTAAACTATGGCTACACCTTC.

The chain links TRBV5-1 to TRBJ1-2; D ambiguous. Germline V gives CDR1 SGHRS, CDR2 YFSETQ. The CDR3 has 15 residues. V was cut by 0 bases and J by 7 bases, with 16 bases left in between. The CDR3 region is CASSLDTDPAFGYTF. The CDR3 nucleotides read TGCGCCAGCAGCTTGGATACAGATCCCGCCTTTGGCTACACCTTC.

The V and J genes are TRBV18 and TRBJ2-2; D unresolved. The CDR3 covers 17 residues. Trimming shortened V by 1 base and J by 5 bases, and 17 bases separated the two germline ends. CDR1 KGHSH and CDR2 LQKENI come from the germline V gene. CDR3 DNA: TGTGCCAGCTCACCACTGAAGTTGCCAATAGAAACCGGGGAGCTGTTTTTT. Amino acid sequence: CASSPLKLPIETGELFF.

This clone was recorded a few times. The chain employs TRBV6-5 and TRBJ2-1; 9 nucleotides agree with TRBD1. Trimming took 6 bases from V and 6 from J; bases not matched to a gene: 9. The CDR3 covers 15 residues. Germline CDR1 and CDR2: MNHEY and SVGAGI. The CDR3 DNA is TGTGCCAGCAGCCCCAGGGGACAGGGAATCAATGAGCAGTTCTTC. Protein product: CASSPRGQGINEQFF.

This clone has a single count. This rearrangement joins TRBV7-3 to TRBJ2-7, with 8 bases aligning to TRBD1. Germline trimming cut 0 bases from V and 2 bases from J; bases unmatched to any gene: 3. The CDR3 length is 15 residues. Looked up from germline, CDR1 is SGHTA and CDR2 is FQGTGA. The CDR3 DNA reads TGTGCCAGCAGCTTAACGGGACAGGAGGCCTACGAGCAGTACTTC. Its protein is CASSLTGQEAYEQYF.

The chain has TRBV7-2 and TRBJ1-3, with a possible D match to TRBD1 (5 bases). Germline loops: CDR1 SGHTA, CDR2 FQGNSA. The CDR3 runs to 16 residues. Trimming left V 4 bases short and J 3 bases short, with 16 bases between. The CDR3 loop reads CASSSSQGASGNTIYF. In nucleotides, the CDR3 is TGTGCCAGCAGCTCATCCCAAGGGGCGAGTGGAAACACCATATATTTT. Combining the CDR3 with reference TRBV7-2 and TRBJ1-3 gives the whole variable domain GAGVSQSPSNKVTEKGKDVELRCDPISGHTALYWYRQSLGQGLEFLIYFQGNSAPDKSGLPSDRFSAERTGGSVSTLTIQRTQQEDSAVYLCASSSSQGASGNTIYFGEGSWLTVV.

This clone was seen a handful of times. The gene calls are TRBV10-3 and TRBJ1-1; the match to TRBD1 covers 9 bases. With 0 bases clipped from V and 5 bases from J, the junction kept 7 bases outside the gene matches. This CDR3 is built from 16 residues. Germline CDR1 is ENHRY and CDR2 is SYGVKD. The CDR3 DNA is TGTGCCATCAGTGAGTCCGGGACAGGGCCAGGGACTGAAGCTTTCTTT. Protein sequence: CAISESGTGPGTEAFF.

As DNA, the CDR3 is TGCAGCGTTGAAGATAAGGGCGGGGACAGACAAAAATTCACCTACGAGCAGTACTTC. Protein sequence: CSVEDKGGDRQKFTYEQYF. V usage is TRBV29-1 and J usage is TRBJ2-7; the D gene is possibly TRBD1 (7 bases). This CDR3 spans 19 amino acids. Germline values: CDR1 SQVTM, CDR2 ANQGSEA. Trimming shortened V by 0 bases and J by 2 bases, and 26 bases separated the two germline ends.

V and J are TRBV30 and TRBJ1-2; TRBD1 matches at 7 bases. V shed 3 bases, J shed 4 bases, and the junction held 14 bases outside the gene matches. The germline V gene encodes CDR1 GTSNPN and CDR2 SVGIG (reference sequence). CDR3 length: 16 residues. The CDR3 here is CAWRAMLGQTSYGYTF. The CDR3 DNA is TGTGCCTGGAGGGCCATGTTGGGACAGACGTCCTATGGCTACACCTTC.

This chain connects TRBV5-1 to TRBJ2-7; D might be TRBD2 (6 bases). This CDR3 comprises 15 residues. Deletions cut 1 base from V and 2 bases from J, with 13 bases between. Germline assignment: CDR1 SGHRS and CDR2 YFSETQ. The CDR3 DNA sequence: TGCGCCAGCAGCTTGTCGGGGGATGGCCCCTACGAGCAGTACTTC. Translation: CASSLSGDGPYEQYF. Using reference TRBV5-1 and TRBJ2-7 for the parts outside the CDR3, the full variable domain is KAGVTQTPRYLIKTRGQQVTLSCSPISGHRSVSWYQQTPGQGLQFLFEYFSETQRNKGNFPGRFSGRQFSNSRSEMNVSTLELGDSALYLCASSLSGDGPYEQYFGPGTRLTVT.

The V and J genes are TRBV5-1 and TRBJ1-1; D is uncertain. The CDR3 spans 16 residues. Germline V lookup: CDR1 SGHRS, CDR2 YFSETQ. V lost 4 bases, J lost 1 base, and 17 bases lay in between. The CDR3 sequence: CASSIGSLRWNTEAFF. The CDR3 bases are TGCGCCAGCAGCATCGGGAGTCTTAGATGGAACACTGAAGCTTTCTTT.

The chain combines TRBV9 with TRBJ1-3, with D unclear. CDR1 is SGDLS and CDR2 is YYNGEE in the germline V gene. The CDR3 extends over 14 amino acids. Trimming removed 3 bases at V and 7 bases at J, with 14 bases between. CDR3 sequence: CASSGNLVGNTIYF. As DNA, the CDR3 is TGTGCCAGCAGCGGCAATCTTGTCGGGAACACCATATATTTT.

This clone was detected only a few times. This chain connects TRBV5-4 to TRBJ2-3; 10 bases match TRBD2. Losses at the gene ends were 2 bases for V and 9 bases for J; bases not matched to a gene: 15. The germline CDR1 and CDR2 sequences are SGHNT and YYREEE (reference sequence). The CDR3 is made up of 17 amino acids. The CDR3 is CASSFGSGGAGLGTQYF. The CDR3 DNA reads as TGTGCCAGCAGCTTCGGGAGCGGGGGGGCAGGGCTGGGGACGCAGTATTTT.

The rearrangement uses TRBV27 and TRBJ1-2; 9 bases line up with TRBD1. From germline, CDR1 is MNHEY and CDR2 SMNVEV (reference sequence). V lost 6 bases, J lost 10 bases, and 18 bases stayed unmatched. CDR3 length equals 16 residues. CDR3 nucleotides: TGTGCCAGCAGCCGTTATATCCCTCCTCGACAGGGGGACTACACCTTC. Translation: CASSRYIPPRQGDYTF.

A few counts support this clone. The V gene is TRBV5-4, the J gene TRBJ2-1; 10 bases map to TRBD2. With 4 bases clipped from V and 1 base from J, the junction kept 5 bases outside the gene matches. The CDR3 runs 16 residues. The germline V gene has CDR1 SGHNT and CDR2 YYREEE (reference sequence). The CDR3 loop reads CASSGGLAVSYNEQFF. The CDR3 nucleotides are TGTGCCAGCAGCGGTGGACTAGCGGTGTCCTACAATGAGCAGTTCTTC.

The chain employs TRBV7-8 and TRBJ1-1; no clear D gene. Trimming removed 5 bases at V and 0 bases at J, with 10 bases between. Germline V gene data show CDR1 as SGHVS and CDR2 as FQNEAQ. This CDR3 spans 14 amino acids. The CDR3 DNA sequence: TGTGCCAGCAGCCGCGGTTGGATGAACACTGAAGCTTTCTTT. Translating gives CASSRGWMNTEAFF.